Only one count was recorded for the clone carrying this TCR beta chain. From germline, CDR1 is SGHTA and CDR2 FQGTGA. The CDR3 is made up of 16 amino acids. V lost 5 bases, J lost 0 bases, and 1 base stayed unmatched. TCR beta chains were sequenced at survey level with immunoSEQ. The data were produced by immunoSEQ multiplex PCR, yet TCRdb's version contains in-frame clones alone and is incomplete. The table has 55,000 to 70,000 clones, over 85% seen once. The rearrangement links TRBV7-3 to TRBJ2-2, with 12 bases aligning to TRBD2. Sequenced input: PBMCs. The sequence was collected from a man aged 35 to 55 with rheumatoid arthritis. DNA for the CDR3: TGTGCCAGCAGCAGGACTAGCGGGGCGAACACCGGGGAGCTGTTTTTT. The encoded protein is CASSRTSGANTGELFF. Filled out from reference TRBV7-3 and TRBJ2-2, the complete variable domain reads GAGVSQTPSNKVTEKGKYVELRCDPISGHTALYWYRQSLGQGPEFLIYFQGTGAADDSGLPNDRFFAVRPEGSVSTLKIQRTERGDSAVYLCASSRTSGANTGELFFGEGSRLTVL.